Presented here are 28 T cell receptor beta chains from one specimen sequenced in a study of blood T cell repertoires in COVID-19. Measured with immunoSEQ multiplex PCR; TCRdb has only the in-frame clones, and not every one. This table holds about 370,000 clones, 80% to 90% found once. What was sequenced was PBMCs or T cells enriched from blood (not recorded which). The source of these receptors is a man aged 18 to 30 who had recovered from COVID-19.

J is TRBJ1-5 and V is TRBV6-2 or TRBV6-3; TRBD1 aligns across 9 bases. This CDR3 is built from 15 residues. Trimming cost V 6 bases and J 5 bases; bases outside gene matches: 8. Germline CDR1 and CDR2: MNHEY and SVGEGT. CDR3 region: CASSSRTGDHQPQHF. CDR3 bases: TGTGCCAGCAGCTCCCGGACAGGGGATCATCAGCCCCAGCATTTT.

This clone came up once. For the CDR3, the DNA is TGTGCCAGCAGCTCTCTCGGAGGGAGGGGAGGAGTTGGAAACACCATATATTTT. It specifies CASSSLGGRGGVGNTIYF. J is TRBJ1-3 and V is TRBV7-9; possibly TRBD1 for D (5 bases). Germline V gives CDR1 SEHNR, CDR2 FQNEAQ (reference sequence). The CDR3 loop spans 18 amino acids. The V end was cut by 4 bases, the J end by 3 bases, with 22 bases between.

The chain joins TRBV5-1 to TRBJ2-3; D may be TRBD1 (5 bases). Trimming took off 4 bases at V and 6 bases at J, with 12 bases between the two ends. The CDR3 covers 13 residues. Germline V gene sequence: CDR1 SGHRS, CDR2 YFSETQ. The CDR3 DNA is TGCGCCAGCAGCGTCCCAGGGTCGGATACGCAGTATTTT. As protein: CASSVPGSDTQYF.

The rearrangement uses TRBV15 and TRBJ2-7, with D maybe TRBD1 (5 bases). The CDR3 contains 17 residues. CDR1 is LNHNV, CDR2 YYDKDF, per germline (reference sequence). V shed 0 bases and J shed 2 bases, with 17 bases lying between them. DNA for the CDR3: TGTGCCACCAGCAGAGATAAGAACCCAGGGTTAACCTACGAGCAGTACTTC. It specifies CATSRDKNPGLTYEQYF. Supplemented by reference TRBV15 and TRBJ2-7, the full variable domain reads DAMVIQNPRYQVTQFGKPVTLSCSQTLNHNVMYWYQQKSSQAPKLLFHYYDKDFNNEADTPDNFQSRRPNTSFCFLDIRSPGLGDTAMYLCATSRDKNPGLTYEQYFGPGTRLTVT.

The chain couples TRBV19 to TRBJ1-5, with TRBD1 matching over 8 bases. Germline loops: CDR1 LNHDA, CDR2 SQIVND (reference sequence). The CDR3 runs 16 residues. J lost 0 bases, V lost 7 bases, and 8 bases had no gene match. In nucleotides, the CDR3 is TGTGCCAGTAATGGGGACAGGCGTTATAGCAATCAGCCCCAGCATTTT. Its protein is CASNGDRRYSNQPQHF.

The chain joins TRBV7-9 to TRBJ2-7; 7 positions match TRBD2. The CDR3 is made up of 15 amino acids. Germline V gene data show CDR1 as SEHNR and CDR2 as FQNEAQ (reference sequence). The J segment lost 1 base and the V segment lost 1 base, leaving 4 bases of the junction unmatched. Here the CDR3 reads CASSLGAGVSYEQYF. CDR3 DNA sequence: TGTGCCAGCAGCTTAGGGGCGGGAGTGTCCTACGAGCAGTACTTC.

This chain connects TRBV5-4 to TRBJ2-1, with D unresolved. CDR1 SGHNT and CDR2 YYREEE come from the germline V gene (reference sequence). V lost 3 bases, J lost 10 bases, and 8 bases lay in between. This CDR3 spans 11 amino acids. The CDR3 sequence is CASSSPLEQFF. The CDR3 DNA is TGTGCCAGCAGCTCCCCCTTGGAGCAGTTCTTC.

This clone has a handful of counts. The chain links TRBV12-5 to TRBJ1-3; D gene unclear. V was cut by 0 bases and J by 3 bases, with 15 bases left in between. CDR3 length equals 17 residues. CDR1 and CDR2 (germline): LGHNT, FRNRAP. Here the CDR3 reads CASGLVLSGSNGNTIYF. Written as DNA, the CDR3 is TGTGCTAGTGGTTTGGTACTCTCGGGGTCGAATGGAAACACCATATATTTT.

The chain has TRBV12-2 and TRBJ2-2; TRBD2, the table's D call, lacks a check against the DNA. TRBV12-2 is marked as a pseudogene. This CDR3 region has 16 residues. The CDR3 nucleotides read TGTGCAAGTCGCTCTAGATCAGCGGGAGAGGACGGGGAGCTGTTTTTT. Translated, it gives CASRSRSAGEDGELFF.

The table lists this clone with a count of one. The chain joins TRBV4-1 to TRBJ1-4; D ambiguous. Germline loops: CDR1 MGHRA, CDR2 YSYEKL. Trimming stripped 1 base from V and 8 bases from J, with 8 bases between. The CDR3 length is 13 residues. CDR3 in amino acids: CASSQGLPEKLFF. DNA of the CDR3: TGCGCCAGCAGCCAAGGACTCCCCGAAAAACTGTTTTTT.

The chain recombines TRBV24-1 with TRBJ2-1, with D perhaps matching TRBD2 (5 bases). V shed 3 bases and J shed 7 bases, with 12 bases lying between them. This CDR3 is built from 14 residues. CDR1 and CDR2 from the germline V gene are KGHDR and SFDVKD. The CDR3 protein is CATSDTDWQNEQFF. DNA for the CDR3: TGTGCCACCAGTGATACGGACTGGCAGAATGAGCAGTTCTTC.

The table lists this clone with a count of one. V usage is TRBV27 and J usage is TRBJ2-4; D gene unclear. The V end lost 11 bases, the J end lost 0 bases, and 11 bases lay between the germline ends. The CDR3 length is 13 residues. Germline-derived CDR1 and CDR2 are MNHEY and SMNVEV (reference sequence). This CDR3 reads CAPVVLAKNIQYF. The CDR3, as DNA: TGTGCCCCTGTCGTTCTAGCCAAAAACATTCAGTACTTC.

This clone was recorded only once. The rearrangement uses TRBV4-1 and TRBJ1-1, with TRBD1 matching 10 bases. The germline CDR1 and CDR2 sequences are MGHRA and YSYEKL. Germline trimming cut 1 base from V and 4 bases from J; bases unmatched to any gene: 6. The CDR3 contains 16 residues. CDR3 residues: CASSQGQGARGTEAFF. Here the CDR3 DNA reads TGCGCCAGCAGCCAAGGACAGGGGGCGCGGGGCACTGAAGCTTTCTTT.

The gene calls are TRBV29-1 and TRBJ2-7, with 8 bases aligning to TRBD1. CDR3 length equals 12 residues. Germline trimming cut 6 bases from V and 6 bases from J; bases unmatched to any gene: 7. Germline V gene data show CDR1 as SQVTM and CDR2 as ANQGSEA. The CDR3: CSVGTGESEQYF. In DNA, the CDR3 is TGCAGCGTAGGGACAGGTGAAAGCGAGCAGTACTTC.

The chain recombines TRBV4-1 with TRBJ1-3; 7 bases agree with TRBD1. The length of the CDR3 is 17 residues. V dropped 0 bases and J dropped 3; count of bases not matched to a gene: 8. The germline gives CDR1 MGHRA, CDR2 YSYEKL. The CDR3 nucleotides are TGCGCCAGCAGCCAAGATAGGCCGGGACAGCTTGGAAACACCATATATTTT. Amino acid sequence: CASSQDRPGQLGNTIYF.

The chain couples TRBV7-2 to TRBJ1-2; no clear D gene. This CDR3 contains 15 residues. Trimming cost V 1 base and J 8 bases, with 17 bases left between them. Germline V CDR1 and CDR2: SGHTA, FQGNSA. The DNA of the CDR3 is TGTGCCAGCAGCTTAGGAGGCCCCCGGGCGGGGGGCTACACCTTC. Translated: CASSLGGPRAGGYTF.

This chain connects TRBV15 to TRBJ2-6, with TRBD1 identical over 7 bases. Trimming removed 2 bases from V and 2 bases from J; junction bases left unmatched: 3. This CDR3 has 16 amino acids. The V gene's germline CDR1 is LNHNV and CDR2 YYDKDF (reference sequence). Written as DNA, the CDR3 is TGTGCCACCAGCAGACCGACAGGGACTGGGGCCAACGTCCTGACTTTC. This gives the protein CATSRPTGTGANVLTF.

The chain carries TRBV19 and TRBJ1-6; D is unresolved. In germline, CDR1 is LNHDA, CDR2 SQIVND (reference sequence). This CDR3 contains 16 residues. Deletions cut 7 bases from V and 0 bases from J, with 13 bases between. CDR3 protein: CASNAALNSYNSPLHF. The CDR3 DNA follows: TGTGCCAGTAACGCGGCTCTCAACTCCTATAATTCACCCCTCCACTTT.

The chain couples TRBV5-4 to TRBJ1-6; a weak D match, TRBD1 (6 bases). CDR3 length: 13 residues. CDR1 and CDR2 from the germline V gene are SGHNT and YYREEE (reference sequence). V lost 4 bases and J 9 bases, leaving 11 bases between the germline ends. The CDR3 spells CASSLGDTSPLHF. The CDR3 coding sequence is TGTGCCAGCAGCCTAGGGGACACTTCACCCCTCCACTTT.

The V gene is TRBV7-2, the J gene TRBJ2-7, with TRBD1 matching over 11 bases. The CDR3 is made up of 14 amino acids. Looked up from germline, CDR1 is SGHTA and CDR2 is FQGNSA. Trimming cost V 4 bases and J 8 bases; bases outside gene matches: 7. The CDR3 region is CASSSADRGRQQYF. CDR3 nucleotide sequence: TGTGCCAGCAGCTCTGCGGACAGGGGGCGTCAGCAGTACTTC.

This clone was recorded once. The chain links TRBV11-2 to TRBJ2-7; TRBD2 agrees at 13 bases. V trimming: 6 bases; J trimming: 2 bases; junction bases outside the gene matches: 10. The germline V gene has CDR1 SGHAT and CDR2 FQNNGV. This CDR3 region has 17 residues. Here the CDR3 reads CASRGLAGVVFPYEQYF. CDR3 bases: TGTGCCAGCAGAGGACTAGCGGGAGTCGTTTTCCCCTACGAGCAGTACTTC.

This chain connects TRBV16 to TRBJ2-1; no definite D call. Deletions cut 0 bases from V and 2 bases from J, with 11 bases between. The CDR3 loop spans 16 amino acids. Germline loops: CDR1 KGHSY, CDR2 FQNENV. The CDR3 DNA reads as TGTGCCAGCAGCCAATCTAGGAGCGTCCCCTACAATGAGCAGTTCTTC. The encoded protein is CASSQSRSVPYNEQFF.

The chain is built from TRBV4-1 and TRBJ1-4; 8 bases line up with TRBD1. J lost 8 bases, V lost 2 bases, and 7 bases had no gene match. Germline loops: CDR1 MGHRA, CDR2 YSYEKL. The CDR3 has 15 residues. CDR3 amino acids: CASSQIQGVGEKLFF. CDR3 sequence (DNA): TGCGCCAGCAGCCAAATACAGGGGGTCGGCGAAAAACTGTTTTTT.

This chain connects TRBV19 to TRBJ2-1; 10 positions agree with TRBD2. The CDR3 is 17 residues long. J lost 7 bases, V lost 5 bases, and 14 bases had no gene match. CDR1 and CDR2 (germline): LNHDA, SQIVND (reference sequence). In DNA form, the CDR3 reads TGTGCCAGTAGTGCGGTTAGCGGGGGGTTTCTGAGGAATGAGCAGTTCTTC. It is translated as CASSAVSGGFLRNEQFF.

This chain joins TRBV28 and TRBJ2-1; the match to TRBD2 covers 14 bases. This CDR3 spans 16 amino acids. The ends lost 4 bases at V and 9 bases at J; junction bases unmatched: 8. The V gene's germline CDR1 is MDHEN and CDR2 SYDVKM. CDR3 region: CASSSTSGRGRGEQFF. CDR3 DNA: TGTGCCAGCAGTTCGACTAGCGGGAGGGGAAGGGGTGAGCAGTTCTTC.

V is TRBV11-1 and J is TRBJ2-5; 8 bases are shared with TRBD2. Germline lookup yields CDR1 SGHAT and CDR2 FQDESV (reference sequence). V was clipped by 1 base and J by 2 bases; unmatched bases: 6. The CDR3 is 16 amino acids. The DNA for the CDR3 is TGTGCCAGCAGCTTAGACACGGGGGGGTTTCAAGAGACCCAGTACTTC. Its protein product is CASSLDTGGFQETQYF.

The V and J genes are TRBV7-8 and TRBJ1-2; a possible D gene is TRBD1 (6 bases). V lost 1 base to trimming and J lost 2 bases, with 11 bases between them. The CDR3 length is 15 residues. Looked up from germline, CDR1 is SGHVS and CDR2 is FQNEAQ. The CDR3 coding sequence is TGTGCCAGCAGCTTAGAGGACAGCGCGAACTATGGCTACACCTTC. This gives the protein CASSLEDSANYGYTF. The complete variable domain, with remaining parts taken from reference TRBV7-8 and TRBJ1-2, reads GAGVSQSPRYKVAKRGQDVALRCDPISGHVSLFWYQQALGQGPEFLTYFQNEAQLDKSGLPSDRFFAERPEGSVSTLKIQRTQQEDSAVYLCASSLEDSANYGYTFGSGTRLTVV.

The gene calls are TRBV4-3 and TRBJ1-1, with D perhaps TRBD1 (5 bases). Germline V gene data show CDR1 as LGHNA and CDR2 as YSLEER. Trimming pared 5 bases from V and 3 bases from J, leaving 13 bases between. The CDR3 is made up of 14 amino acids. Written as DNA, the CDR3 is TGCGCCAGCAGCGTCGGGGGGGTTTACACTGAAGCTTTCTTT. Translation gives CASSVGGVYTEAFF.